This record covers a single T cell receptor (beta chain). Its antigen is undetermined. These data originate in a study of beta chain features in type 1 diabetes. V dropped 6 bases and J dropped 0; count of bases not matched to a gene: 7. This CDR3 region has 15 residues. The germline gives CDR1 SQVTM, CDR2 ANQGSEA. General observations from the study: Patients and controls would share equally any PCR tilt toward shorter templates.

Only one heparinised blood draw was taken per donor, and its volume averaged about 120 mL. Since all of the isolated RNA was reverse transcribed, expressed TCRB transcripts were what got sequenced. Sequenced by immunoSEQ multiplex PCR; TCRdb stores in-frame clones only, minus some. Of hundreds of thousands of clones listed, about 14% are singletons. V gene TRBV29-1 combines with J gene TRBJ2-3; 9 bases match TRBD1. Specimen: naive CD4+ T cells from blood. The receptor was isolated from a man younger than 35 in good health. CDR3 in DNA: TGCAGCGTCCCCCGACAGGGGGGTAGCACAGATACGCAGTATTTT. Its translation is CSVPRQGGSTDTQYF.